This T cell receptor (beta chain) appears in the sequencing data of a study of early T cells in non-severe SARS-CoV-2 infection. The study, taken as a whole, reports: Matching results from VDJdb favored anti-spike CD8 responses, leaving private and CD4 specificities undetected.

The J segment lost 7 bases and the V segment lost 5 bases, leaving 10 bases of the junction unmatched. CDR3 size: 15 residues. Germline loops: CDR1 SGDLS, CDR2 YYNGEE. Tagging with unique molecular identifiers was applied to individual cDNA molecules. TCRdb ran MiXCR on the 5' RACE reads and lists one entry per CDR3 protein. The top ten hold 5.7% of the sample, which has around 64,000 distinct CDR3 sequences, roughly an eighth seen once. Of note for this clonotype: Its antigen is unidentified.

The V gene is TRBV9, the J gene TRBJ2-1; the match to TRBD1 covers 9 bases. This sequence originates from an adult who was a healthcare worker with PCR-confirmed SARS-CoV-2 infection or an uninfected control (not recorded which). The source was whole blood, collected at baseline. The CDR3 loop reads CASSPRQGDGNEQFF. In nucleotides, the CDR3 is TGTGCCAGCAGTCCTCGACAGGGGGATGGGAATGAGCAGTTCTTC.